This entry lists 3 T cell receptor beta chains sequenced from one sample in a study of cytomegalovirus exposure and HLA in healthy donors. Vbeta (60) and Jbeta (13) primers were used in the PCR. TCRdb's copy holds only in-frame clones and misses some; the assay was immunoSEQ multiplex PCR. Of about 35,000 clones in the sample, 80% were seen once. The sample consisted of PBMCs. The source of these receptors is a male donor in good health and CMV-seronegative.

V gene TRBV5-5 combines with J gene TRBJ2-5, with D possibly being TRBD2 (5 bases). The V and J ends lost 6 bases and 0 bases respectively, with 12 bases between them. Germline assignment: CDR1 SGHKS and CDR2 YYEKEE (reference sequence). The CDR3 contains 14 residues. The CDR3 is CASTLGEHQETQYF. In DNA form, the CDR3 reads TGTGCCAGCACCCTCGGGGAGCACCAAGAGACCCAGTACTTC.

V gene TRBV5-1 combines with J gene TRBJ1-4; D remains unclear. The V and J ends lost 0 bases and 8 bases respectively, with 14 bases between them. The CDR3 is 15 amino acids. Germline V gives CDR1 SGHRS, CDR2 YFSETQ. CDR3 loop: CASSLGDGGGEKLFF. CDR3 nucleotides: TGCGCCAGCAGCTTGGGTGACGGAGGAGGGGAAAAACTGTTTTTT. Combining the CDR3 with reference TRBV5-1 and TRBJ1-4 gives the whole variable domain KAGVTQTPRYLIKTRGQQVTLSCSPISGHRSVSWYQQTPGQGLQFLFEYFSETQRNKGNFPGRFSGRQFSNSRSEMNVSTLELGDSALYLCASSLGDGGGEKLFFGSGTQLSVL.

This chain joins TRBV11-1 and TRBJ2-7; 9 bases line up with TRBD1. CDR1 SGHAT and CDR2 FQDESV come from the germline V gene (reference sequence). V was clipped by 5 bases and J by 6 bases; unmatched bases: 2. The CDR3 extends over 12 amino acids. CDR3 nucleotides: TGTGCCAGCAGCCCGGACAGGGGCGAGCAGTACTTC. Its protein is CASSPDRGEQYF.